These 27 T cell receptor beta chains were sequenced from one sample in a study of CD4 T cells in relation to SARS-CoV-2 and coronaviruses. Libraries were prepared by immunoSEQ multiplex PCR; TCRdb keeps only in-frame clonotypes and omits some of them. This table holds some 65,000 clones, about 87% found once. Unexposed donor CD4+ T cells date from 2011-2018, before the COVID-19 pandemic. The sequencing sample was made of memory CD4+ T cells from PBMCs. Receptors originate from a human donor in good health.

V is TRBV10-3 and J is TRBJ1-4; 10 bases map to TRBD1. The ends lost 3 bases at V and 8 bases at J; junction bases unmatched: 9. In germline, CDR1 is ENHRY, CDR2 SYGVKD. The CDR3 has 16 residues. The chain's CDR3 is CAISERQGAFGEKLFF. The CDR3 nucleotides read TGTGCCATCAGTGAACGACAGGGGGCGTTTGGGGAAAAACTGTTTTTT.

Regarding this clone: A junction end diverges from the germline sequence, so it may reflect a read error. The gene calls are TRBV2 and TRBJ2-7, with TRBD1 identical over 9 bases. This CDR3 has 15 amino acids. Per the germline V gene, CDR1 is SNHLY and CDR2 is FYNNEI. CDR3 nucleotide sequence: TGTGCCAGCAGTAAAGCCAGGGACAGGGTCTACGAGCAGTACTTC. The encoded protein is CASSKARDRVYEQYF.

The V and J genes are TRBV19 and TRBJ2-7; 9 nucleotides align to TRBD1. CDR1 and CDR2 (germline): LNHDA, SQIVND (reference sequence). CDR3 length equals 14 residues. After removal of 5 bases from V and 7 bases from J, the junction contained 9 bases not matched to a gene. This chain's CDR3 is CASSPGTGSREQYF. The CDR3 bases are TGTGCCAGTAGTCCCGGGACAGGGTCTCGGGAGCAGTACTTC.

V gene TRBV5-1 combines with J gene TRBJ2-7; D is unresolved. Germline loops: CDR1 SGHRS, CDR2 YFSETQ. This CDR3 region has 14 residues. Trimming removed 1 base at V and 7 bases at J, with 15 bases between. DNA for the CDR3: TGCGCCAGCAGCTTGTTGGCCAGCCCGGGTGAGCAGTACTTC. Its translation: CASSLLASPGEQYF.

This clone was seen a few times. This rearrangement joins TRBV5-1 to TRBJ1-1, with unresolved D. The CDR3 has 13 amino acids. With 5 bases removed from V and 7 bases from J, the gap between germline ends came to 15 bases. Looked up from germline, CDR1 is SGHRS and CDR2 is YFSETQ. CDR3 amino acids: CASSFGPIREAFF. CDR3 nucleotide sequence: TGCGCCAGCAGTTTCGGGCCTATCCGTGAAGCTTTCTTT.

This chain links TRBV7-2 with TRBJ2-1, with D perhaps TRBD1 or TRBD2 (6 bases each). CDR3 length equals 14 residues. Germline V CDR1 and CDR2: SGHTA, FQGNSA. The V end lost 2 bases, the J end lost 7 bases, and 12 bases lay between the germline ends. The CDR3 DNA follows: TGTGCCAGCAGCTTAACGGGGGCCGGGAATGAGCAGTTCTTC. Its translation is CASSLTGAGNEQFF.

CDR3: CAWAPGGLRYTEAFF. The CDR3 bases are TGTGCCTGGGCTCCGGGGGGGCTGAGGTACACTGAAGCTTTCTTT. The chain uses TRBV30 and TRBJ1-1; maybe TRBD1 (6 bases). This CDR3 is built from 15 residues. Trimming took 5 bases from V and 3 from J, leaving 19 bases between them. CDR1 is GTSNPN, CDR2 SVGIG, per germline (reference sequence).

This CDR3 is CASIKARAGRTYNEQFF. The CDR3 DNA reads as TGTGCCAGCATCAAGGCACGGGCGGGACGGACCTACAATGAGCAGTTCTTC. This sequence joins TRBV28 and TRBJ2-1; D may be TRBD2 (6 bases). The CDR3 sequence is 17 residues long. Looked up from germline, CDR1 is MDHEN and CDR2 is SYDVKM. Trimming pared 7 bases from V and 2 bases from J, leaving 21 bases between.

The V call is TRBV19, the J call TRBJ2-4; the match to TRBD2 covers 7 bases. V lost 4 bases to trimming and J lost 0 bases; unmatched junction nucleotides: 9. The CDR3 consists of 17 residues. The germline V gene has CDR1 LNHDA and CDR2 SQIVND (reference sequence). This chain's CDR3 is CASSTSGAGEAKNIQYF. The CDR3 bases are TGTGCCAGTAGTACCTCTGGGGCGGGAGAAGCCAAAAACATTCAGTACTTC.

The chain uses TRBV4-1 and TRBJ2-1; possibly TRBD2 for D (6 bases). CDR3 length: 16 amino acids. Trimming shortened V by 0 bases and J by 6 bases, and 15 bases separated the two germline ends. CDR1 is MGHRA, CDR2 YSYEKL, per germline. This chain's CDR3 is CASSQDWGLRANEQFF. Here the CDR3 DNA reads TGCGCCAGCAGCCAAGATTGGGGACTCAGGGCCAATGAGCAGTTCTTC.

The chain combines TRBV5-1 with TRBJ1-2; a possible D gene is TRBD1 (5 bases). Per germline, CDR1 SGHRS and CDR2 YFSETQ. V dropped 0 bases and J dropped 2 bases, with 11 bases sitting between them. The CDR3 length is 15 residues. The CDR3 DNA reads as TGCGCCAGCAGCTTGGGGGGCCGGGAGAACTATGGCTACACCTTC. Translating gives CASSLGGRENYGYTF.

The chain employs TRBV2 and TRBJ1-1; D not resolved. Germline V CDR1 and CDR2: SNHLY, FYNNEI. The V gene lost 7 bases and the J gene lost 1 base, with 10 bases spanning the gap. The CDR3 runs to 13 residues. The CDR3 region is CASTLEGNTEAFF. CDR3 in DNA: TGTGCCAGCACTCTAGAGGGGAACACTGAAGCTTTCTTT.

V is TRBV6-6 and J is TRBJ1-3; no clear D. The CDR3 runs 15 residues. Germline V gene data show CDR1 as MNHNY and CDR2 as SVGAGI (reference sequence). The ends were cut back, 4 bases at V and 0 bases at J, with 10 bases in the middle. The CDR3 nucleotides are TGTGCCAGCAGTTCCGAGAACTTCTCTGGAAACACCATATATTTT. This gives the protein CASSSENFSGNTIYF.

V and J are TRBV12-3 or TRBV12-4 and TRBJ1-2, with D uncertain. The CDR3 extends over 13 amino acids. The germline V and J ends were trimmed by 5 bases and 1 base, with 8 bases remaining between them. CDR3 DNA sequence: TGTGCCAGCAGTCTGGACGGTAACTATGGCTACACCTTC. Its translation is CASSLDGNYGYTF.

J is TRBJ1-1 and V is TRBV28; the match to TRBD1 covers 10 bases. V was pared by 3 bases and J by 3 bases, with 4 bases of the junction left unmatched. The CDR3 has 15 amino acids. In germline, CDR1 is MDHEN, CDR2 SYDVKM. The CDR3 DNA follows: TGTGCCAGCAGTTTTTATGGGACAGGGGACACTGAAGCTTTCTTT. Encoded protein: CASSFYGTGDTEAFF.

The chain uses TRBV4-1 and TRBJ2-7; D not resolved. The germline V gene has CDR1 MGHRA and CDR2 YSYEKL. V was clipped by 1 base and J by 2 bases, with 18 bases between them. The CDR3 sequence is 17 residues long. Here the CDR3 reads CASSQAYEASPTYEQYF. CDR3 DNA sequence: TGCGCCAGCAGCCAAGCTTATGAAGCCAGCCCCACCTACGAGCAGTACTTC.

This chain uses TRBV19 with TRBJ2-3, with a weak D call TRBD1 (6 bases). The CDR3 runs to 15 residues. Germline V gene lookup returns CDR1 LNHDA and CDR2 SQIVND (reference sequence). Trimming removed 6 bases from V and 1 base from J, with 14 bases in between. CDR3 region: CASREQGRGTDTQYF. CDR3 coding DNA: TGTGCCAGTAGGGAACAGGGTCGGGGCACAGATACGCAGTATTTT.

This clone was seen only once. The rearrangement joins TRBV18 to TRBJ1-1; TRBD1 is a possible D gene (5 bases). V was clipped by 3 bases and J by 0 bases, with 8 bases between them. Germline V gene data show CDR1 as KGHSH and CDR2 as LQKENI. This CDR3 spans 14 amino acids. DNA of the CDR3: TGTGCCAGCTCACCCGGGGCACTGAACACTGAAGCTTTCTTT. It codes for CASSPGALNTEAFF. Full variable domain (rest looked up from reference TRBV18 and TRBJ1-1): NAGVMQNPRHLVRRRGQEARLRCSPMKGHSHVYWYRQLPEEGLKFMVYLQKENIIDESGMPKERFSAEFPKEGPSILRIQQVVRGDSAAYFCASSPGALNTEAFFGQGTRLTVV.

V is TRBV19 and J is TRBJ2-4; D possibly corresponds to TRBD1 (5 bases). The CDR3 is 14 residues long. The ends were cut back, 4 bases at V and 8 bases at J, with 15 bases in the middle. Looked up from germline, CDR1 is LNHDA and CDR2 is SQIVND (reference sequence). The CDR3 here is CASSTDNYADIQYF. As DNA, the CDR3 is TGTGCCAGTAGTACGGACAATTACGCGGACATTCAGTACTTC.

The CDR3 here is CATSRDSTGGGETQYF. The CDR3 nucleotides read TGTGCCACCAGCAGAGATAGTACAGGTGGGGGTGAGACCCAGTACTTC. The V gene is TRBV15, the J gene TRBJ2-5; either TRBD1 or TRBD2 may supply D (5 bases each). V dropped 0 bases and J dropped 5 bases, with 16 bases sitting between them. Germline lookup yields CDR1 LNHNV and CDR2 YYDKDF (reference sequence). The CDR3 covers 16 residues.

Here the CDR3 reads CASSLRGSTFYSNQPQHF. The CDR3 bases are TGTGCCAGCAGTTTAAGGGGATCAACCTTCTATAGCAATCAGCCCCAGCATTTT. The rearrangement joins TRBV27 to TRBJ1-5, with TRBD1 as a possible D gene (5 bases). This CDR3 comprises 18 residues. CDR1 MNHEY and CDR2 SMNVEV come from the germline V gene (reference sequence). With 2 bases removed from V and 0 bases from J, the gap between germline ends came to 17 bases.

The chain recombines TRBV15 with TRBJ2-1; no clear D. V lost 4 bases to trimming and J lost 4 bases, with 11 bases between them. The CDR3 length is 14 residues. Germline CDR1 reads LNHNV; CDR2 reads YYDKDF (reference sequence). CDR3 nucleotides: TGTGCCACCAGCAAAGAAGAACGGTACAATGAGCAGTTCTTC. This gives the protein CATSKEERYNEQFF.

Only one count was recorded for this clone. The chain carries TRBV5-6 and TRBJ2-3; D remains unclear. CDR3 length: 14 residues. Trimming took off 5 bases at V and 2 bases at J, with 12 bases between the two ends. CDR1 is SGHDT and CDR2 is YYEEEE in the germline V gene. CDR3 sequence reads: CASRLDQVTDTQYF. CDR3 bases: TGTGCCAGCAGACTGGACCAAGTCACAGATACGCAGTATTTT. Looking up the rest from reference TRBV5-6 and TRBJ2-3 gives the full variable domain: DAGVTQSPTHLIKTRGQQVTLRCSPKSGHDTVSWYQQALGQGPQFIFQYYEEEERQRGNFPDRFSGHQFPNYSSELNVNALLLGDSALYLCASRLDQVTDTQYFGPGTRLTVL.

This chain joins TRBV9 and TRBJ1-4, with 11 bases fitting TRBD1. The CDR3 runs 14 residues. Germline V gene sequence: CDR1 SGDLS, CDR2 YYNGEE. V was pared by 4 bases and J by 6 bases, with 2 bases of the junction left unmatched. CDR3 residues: CASSRTGGDEKLFF. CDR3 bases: TGTGCCAGCAGCAGGACAGGGGGCGATGAAAAACTGTTTTTT.

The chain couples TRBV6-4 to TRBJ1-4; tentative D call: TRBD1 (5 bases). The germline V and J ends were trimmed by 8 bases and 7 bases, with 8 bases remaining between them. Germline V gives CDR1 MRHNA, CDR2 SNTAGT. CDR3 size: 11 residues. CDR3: CASGGGEKLFF. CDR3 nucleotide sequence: TGTGCCAGCGGGGGGGGTGAAAAACTGTTTTTT.

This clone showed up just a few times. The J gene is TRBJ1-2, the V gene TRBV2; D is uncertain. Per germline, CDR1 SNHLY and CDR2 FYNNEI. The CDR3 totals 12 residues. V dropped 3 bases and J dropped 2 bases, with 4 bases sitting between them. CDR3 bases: TGTGCCAGCAGTGACAGAAACTATGGCTACACCTTC. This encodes CASSDRNYGYTF. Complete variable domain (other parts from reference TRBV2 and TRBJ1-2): EPEVTQTPSHQVTQMGQEVILRCVPISNHLYFYWYRQILGQKVEFLVSFYNNEISEKSEIFDDQFSVERPDGSNFTLKIRSTKLEDSAMYFCASSDRNYGYTFGSGTRLTVV.

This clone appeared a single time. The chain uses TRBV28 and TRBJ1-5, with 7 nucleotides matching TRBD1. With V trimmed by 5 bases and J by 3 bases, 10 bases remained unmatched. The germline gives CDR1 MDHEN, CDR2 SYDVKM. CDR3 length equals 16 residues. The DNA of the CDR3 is TGTGCCAGCAGTGCCGCCGGGGACAGCAACAATCAGCCCCAGCATTTT. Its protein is CASSAAGDSNNQPQHF.